Reported below is one TCR beta chain. Its antigen specificity is not known. Base-call qualities are not available, and no considerably larger clone is one nucleotide away. V gives up 5 bases and J gives up 9 bases, and the segment between their germline ends measures 20 bases. Measured from the cysteine to the phenylalanine, the CDR3 is 15 residues long. Just CDR3 DNA is preserved here, 45 bases in frame from base 1. As encoded in the germline V gene (reference sequence), CDR1 is PRHDT while CDR2 is FYEKMQ. Library preparation was by the immunoSEQ multiplex PCR assay. In its TCRdb copy, this immuneACCESS table keeps in-frame sequences only and misses some clones. Where compared with another copy, unresolved V genes explain less than half of these, and the others have no known cause. This sample is represented by around 80,000 clones; 92% of them were singletons. 1.4% of the sample comes from the top ten.

The source of the sample is a study of T cell changes during pregnancy in multiple sclerosis (dated by TCRdb to the late 2010s). Background on the whole study: The study examined how the T cell repertoire changed over the course of pregnancy in women with multiple sclerosis.

The TCR comes from a female donor with multiple sclerosis, enrolled in a pregnancy study. The input for sequencing was peripheral blood, taken before pregnancy. The V gene is TRBV13 and the J gene is TRBJ2-1; the D gene is perhaps TRBD1, on 6 matching bases. The CDR3 amino acid sequence is: CASSPGVLGHIEQFF. The base sequence is TGTGCCAGCAGCCCCGGGGTATTGGGACATATTGAGCAGTTCTTC. The CDR3 plus the reference TRBV13 and TRBJ2-1 genes for the other parts give the full variable domain: AAGVIQSPRHLIKEKRETATLKCYPIPRHDTVYWYQQGPGQDPQFLISFYEKMQSDKGSIPDRFSAQQFSDYHSELNMSSLELGDSALYFCASSPGVLGHIEQFFGPGTRLTVL.